This entry describes one TCR beta chain. Its target is unknown. This record comes from a study of long-term antiretroviral therapy in people with HIV. The study, taken as a whole, reports: Repertoires from HIV showed CDR3 length ranges narrower than those of controls.

One or more pre-ART and two or more post-ART PBMC samples were available from each donor. J gave up 3 bases and V 5 bases, and 5 bases lay outside the gene matches. CDR3 length: 16 residues. Germline V gives CDR1 LNHDA, CDR2 SQIVND (reference sequence). Survey level was the resolution at which the v3.0 immunoSEQ assay ran. Libraries were prepared by immunoSEQ multiplex PCR; TCRdb keeps only in-frame clonotypes and omits some of them. The sample lists roughly 30,000 clones; 80% were seen once. The sequencing used unsorted PBMCs, collected 0.3 years after starting antiretroviral therapy. The chain recombines TRBV19 with TRBJ2-5; 14 bases line up with TRBD2. This sequence originates from a man between 40 and 49 years old with HIV. The DNA for the CDR3 is TGTGCCAGTAGTCCAAGGACTAGCGGGAGGAAAGAGACCCAGTACTTC. It yields the protein CASSPRTSGRKETQYF.